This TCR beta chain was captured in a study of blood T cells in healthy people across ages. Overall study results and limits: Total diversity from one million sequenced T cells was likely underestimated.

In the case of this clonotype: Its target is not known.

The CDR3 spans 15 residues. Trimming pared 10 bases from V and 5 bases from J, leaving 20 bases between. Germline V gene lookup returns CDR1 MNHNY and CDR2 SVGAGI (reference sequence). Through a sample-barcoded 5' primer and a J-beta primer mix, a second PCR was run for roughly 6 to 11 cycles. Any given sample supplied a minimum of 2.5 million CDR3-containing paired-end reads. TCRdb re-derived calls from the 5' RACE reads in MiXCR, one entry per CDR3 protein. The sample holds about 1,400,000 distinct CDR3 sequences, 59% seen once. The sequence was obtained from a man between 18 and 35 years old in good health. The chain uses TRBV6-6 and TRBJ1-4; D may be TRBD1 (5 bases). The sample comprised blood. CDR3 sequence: CATTTSPSGNEKLFF. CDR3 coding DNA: TGTGCCACCACGACATCTCCCTCAGGGAATGAAAAACTGTTTTTT.